The clone carrying this T cell receptor (beta chain) was picked up many times. Antigen unknown. In germline, CDR1 is SGHTS, CDR2 YDEGEE. The CDR3 extends over 17 amino acids. Trimming pared 0 bases from V and 1 base from J, leaving 14 bases between. The data were obtained in a study of T cell repertoires in cytomegalovirus infection. Study background: Matching HLA type and CMV infection were both indicated by public TCR beta signatures.

Study outcomes and limitations: Cumulative public TCR beta family frequency identified carriers of CMV plus the relevant HLA. In two of eight donors, the top clonotype was HLA-C-restricted CMV-specific.

TCRdb analysed the reads with MiXCR anew, one entry per CDR3 protein. Of some 200,000 distinct CDR3 sequences in the sample, approximately 9.7% were seen once. This TCR came from a human donor in good health (CMV status not recorded). Some clones in this sample may be carry-over from other donors' samples. The rearrangement links TRBV5-8 to TRBJ1-3; D gene unclear. The sample consisted of PBMCs. The chain's CDR3 is CASSLVVLVGSGNTIYF. In DNA, the CDR3 is TGTGCCAGCAGCTTGGTGGTTTTGGTGGGGTCTGGAAACACCATATATTTT. The full variable domain, in which reference TRBV5-8 and TRBJ1-3 provide the parts outside the CDR3, is EAGVTQSPTHLIKTRGQQATLRCSPISGHTSVYWYQQALGLGLQFLLWYDEGEERNRGNFPPRFSGRQFPNYSSELNVNALELEDSALYLCASSLVVLVGSGNTIYFGEGSWLTVV.